This TCR beta chain was captured in a study of blood T cells in healthy people across ages. Overall study results and limits: Aged donors had fewer naive CD4+ cells and lower diversity than long-lived donors.

This CDR3 is built from 11 residues. V lost 4 bases and J lost 15, with 13 bases in between. This clonotype appeared once. Its antigen is still unknown. Using a J-beta primer mix together with a sample-barcoded 5' primer, a second PCR was run for roughly 7 to 11 cycles. Via MiXCR, TCRdb re-called the 5' RACE reads, giving one row per CDR3 protein. Of hundreds of thousands of distinct CDR3 sequences in the sample, 45% to 70% were seen once. The TCR comes from a man aged 35 to 55 in good health. The V and J genes are TRBV12-3 or TRBV12-4 and TRBJ2-1; perhaps D is TRBD1 or TRBD2 (6 bases each). Sequenced: blood. CDR3 sequence: CASSSEGGRFF. CDR3 sequence (DNA): TGTGCCAGCAGTTCCGAGGGGGGTCGGTTCTTC.